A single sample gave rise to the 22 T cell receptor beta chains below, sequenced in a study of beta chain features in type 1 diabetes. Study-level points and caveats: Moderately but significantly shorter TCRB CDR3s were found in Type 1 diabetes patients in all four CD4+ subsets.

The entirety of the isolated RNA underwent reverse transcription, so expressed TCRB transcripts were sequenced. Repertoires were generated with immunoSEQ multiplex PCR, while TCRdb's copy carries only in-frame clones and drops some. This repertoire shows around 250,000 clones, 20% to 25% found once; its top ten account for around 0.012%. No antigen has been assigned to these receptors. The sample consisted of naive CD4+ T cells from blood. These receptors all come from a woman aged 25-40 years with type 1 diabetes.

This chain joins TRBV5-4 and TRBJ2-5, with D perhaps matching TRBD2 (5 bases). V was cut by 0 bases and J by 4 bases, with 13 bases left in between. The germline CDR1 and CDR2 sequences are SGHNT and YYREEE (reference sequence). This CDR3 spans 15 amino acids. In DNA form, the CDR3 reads TGTGCCAGCAGCTTGGGGTCTAGCCAGGCAGAGACCCAGTACTTC. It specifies CASSLGSSQAETQYF.

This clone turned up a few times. CDR3 sequence (DNA): TGTGCCAGCTCACTCTACACAGATACGCAGTATTTT. Encoded protein: CASSLYTDTQYF. The chain employs TRBV18 and TRBJ2-3; no definite D call. Germline CDR1 is KGHSH and CDR2 is LQKENI. This CDR3 comprises 12 residues. The V end lost 4 bases, the J end lost 2 bases, and 4 bases lay between the germline ends.

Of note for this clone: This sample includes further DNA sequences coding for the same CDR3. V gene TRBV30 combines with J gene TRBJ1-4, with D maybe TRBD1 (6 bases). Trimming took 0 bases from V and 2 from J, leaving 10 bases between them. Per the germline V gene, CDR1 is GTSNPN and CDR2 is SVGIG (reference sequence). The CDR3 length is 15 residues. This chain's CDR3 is CAWSVGGATNEKLFF. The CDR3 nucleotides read TGTGCCTGGAGTGTAGGGGGGGCGACTAATGAAAAACTGTTTTTT.

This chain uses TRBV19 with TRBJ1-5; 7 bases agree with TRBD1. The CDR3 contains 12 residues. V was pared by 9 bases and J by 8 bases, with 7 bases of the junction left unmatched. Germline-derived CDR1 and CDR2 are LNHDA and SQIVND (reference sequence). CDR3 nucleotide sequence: TGTGCCAGACAGGGGAGTAGGGAGCCCCAGCATTTT. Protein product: CARQGSREPQHF.

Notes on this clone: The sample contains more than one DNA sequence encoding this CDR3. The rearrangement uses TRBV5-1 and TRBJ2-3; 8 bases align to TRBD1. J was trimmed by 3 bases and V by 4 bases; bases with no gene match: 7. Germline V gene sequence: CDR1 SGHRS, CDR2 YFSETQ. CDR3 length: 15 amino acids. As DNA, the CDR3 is TGCGCCAGCAGCCTTCCAGGGGGCGGTACAGATACGCAGTATTTT. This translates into CASSLPGGGTDTQYF.

The CDR3 nucleotides are TGTGCCAGCAGCCCACATGCGACTAGGTCGGAGACCCAGTACTTC. Residues: CASSPHATRSETQYF. The rearrangement uses TRBV11-1 and TRBJ2-5; tentatively, D is TRBD2 (6 bases). The CDR3 is 15 amino acids. The germline gives CDR1 SGHAT, CDR2 FQDESV (reference sequence). V lost 5 bases and J lost 5, with 18 bases in between.

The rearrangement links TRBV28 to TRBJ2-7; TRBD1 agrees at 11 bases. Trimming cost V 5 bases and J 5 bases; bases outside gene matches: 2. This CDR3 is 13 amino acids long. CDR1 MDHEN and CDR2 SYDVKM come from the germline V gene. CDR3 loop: CASSLGQGDEQYF. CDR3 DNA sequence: TGTGCCAGCAGTCTGGGACAGGGGGACGAGCAGTACTTC. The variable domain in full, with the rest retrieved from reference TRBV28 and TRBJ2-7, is DVKVTQSSRYLVKRTGEKVFLECVQDMDHENMFWYRQDPGLGLRLIYFSYDVKMKEKGDIPEGYSVSREKKERFSLILESASTNQTSMYLCASSLGQGDEQYFGPGTRLTVT.

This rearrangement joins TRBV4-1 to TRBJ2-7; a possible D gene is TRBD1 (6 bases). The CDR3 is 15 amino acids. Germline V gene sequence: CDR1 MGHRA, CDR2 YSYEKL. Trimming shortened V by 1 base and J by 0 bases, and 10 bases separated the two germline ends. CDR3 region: CASSQVEQGSYEQYF. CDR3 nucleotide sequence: TGCGCCAGCAGCCAAGTCGAACAGGGCTCCTACGAGCAGTACTTC.

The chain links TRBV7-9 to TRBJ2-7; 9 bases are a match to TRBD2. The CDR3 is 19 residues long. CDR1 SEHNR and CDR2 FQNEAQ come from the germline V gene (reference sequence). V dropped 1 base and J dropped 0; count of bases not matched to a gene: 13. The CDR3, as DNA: TGTGCCAGCAGCTTAGGTCGGGTTACCTTAGCGGGAGACTCCTACGAGCAGTACTTC. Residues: CASSLGRVTLAGDSYEQYF.

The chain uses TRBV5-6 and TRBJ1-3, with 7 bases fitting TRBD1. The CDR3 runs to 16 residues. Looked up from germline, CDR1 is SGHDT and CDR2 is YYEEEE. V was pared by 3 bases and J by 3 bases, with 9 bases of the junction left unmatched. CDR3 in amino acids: CASSWIGRDSGNTIYF. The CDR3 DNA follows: TGTGCCAGCAGCTGGATTGGCCGGGACAGTGGAAACACCATATATTTT.

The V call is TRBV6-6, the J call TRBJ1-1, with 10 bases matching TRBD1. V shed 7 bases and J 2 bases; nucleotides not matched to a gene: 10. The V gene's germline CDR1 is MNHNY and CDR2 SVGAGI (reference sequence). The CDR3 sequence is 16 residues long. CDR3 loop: CASTLGWDRGNTEAFF. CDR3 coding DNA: TGTGCCAGCACCTTGGGCTGGGACAGGGGAAACACTGAAGCTTTCTTT.

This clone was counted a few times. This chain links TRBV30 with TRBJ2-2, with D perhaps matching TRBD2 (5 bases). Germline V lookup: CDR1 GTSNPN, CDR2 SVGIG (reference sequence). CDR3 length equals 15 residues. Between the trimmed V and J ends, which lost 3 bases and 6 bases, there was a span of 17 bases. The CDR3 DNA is TGTGCCTGGAGGCTCGGACGGCTGAGGGCCGGGGAGCTGTTTTTT. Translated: CAWRLGRLRAGELFF.

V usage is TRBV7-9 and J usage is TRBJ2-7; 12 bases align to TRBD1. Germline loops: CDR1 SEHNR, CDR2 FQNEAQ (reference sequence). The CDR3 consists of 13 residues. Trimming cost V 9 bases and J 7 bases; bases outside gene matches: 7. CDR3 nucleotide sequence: TGTGCCAGTGGGGGACAGGGGGCGAGTGAGCAGTACTTC. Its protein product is CASGGQGASEQYF.

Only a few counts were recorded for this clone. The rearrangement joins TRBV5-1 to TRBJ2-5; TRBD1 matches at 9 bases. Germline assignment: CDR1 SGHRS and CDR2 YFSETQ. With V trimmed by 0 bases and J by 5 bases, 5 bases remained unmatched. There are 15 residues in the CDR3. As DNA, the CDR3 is TGCGCCAGCAGCTTGGTGGGACAGGGCATTGAGACCCAGTACTTC. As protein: CASSLVGQGIETQYF. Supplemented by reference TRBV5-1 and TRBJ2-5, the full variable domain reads KAGVTQTPRYLIKTRGQQVTLSCSPISGHRSVSWYQQTPGQGLQFLFEYFSETQRNKGNFPGRFSGRQFSNSRSEMNVSTLELGDSALYLCASSLVGQGIETQYFGPGTRLLVL.

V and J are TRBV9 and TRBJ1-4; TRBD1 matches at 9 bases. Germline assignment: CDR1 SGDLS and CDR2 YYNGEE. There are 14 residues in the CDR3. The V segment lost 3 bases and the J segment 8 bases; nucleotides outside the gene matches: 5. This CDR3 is CASSELTGGEKLFF. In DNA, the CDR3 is TGTGCCAGCAGCGAACTAACAGGGGGCGAAAAACTGTTTTTT.

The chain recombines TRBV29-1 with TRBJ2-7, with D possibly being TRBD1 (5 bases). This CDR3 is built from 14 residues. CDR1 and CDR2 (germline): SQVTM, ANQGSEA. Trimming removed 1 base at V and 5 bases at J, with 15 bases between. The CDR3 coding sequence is TGCAGCGTTGAAGGCACAGGCAGGATGGACGAGCAGTACTTC. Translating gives CSVEGTGRMDEQYF.

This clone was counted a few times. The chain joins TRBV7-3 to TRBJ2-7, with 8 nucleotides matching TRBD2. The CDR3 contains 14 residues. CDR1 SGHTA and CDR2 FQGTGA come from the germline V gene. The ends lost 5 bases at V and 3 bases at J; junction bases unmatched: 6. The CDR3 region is CASSLLAAHYEQYF. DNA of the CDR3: TGTGCCAGCAGCCTACTAGCGGCCCACTACGAGCAGTACTTC.

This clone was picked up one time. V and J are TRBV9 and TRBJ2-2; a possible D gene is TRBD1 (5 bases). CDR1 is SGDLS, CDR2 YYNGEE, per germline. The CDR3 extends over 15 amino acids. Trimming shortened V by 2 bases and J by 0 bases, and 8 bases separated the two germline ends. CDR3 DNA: TGTGCCAGCAGCGTCCAGGGCACGAACACCGGGGAGCTGTTTTTT. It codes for CASSVQGTNTGELFF.

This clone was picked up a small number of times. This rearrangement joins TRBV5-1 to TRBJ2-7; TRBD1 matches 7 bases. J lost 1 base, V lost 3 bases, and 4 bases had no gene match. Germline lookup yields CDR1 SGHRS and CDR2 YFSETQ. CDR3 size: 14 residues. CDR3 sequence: CASSSGRGSYEQYF. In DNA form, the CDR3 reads TGCGCCAGCAGCTCGGGCAGGGGGTCCTACGAGCAGTACTTC.

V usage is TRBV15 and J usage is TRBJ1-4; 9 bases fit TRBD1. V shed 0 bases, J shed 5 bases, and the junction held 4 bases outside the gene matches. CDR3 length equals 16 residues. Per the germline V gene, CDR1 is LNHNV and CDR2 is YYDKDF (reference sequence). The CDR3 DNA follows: TGTGCCACCAGCAGAGATCGGGACAGGGAGAATGAAAAACTGTTTTTT. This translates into CATSRDRDRENEKLFF. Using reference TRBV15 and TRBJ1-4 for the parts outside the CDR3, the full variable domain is DAMVIQNPRYQVTQFGKPVTLSCSQTLNHNVMYWYQQKSSQAPKLLFHYYDKDFNNEADTPDNFQSRRPNTSFCFLDIRSPGLGDTAMYLCATSRDRDRENEKLFFGSGTQLSVL.

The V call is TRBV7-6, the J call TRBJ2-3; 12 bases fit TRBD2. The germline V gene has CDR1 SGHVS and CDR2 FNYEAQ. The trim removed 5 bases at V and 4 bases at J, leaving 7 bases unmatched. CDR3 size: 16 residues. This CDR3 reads CASSLGLAGSADTQYF. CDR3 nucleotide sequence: TGTGCCAGCAGCCTTGGACTAGCGGGAAGCGCAGATACGCAGTATTTT.

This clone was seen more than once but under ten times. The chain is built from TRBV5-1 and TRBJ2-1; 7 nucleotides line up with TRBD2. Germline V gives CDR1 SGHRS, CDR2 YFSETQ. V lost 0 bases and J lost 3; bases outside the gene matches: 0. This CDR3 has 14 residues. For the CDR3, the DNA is TGCGCCAGCAGCTTGGGCGGGGGCTACAATGAGCAGTTCTTC. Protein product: CASSLGGGYNEQFF.